This passage covers 27 T cell receptor beta chains from one sample sequenced in a study of long-term antiretroviral therapy in people with HIV. The libraries were made with immunoSEQ v3.0 at survey level. Libraries were prepared by immunoSEQ multiplex PCR; TCRdb keeps only in-frame clonotypes and omits some of them. The sample lists more than 35,000 clones; approximately 83% were seen once. This specimen consisted of unsorted PBMCs, obtained 2.2 years after starting antiretroviral therapy. All receptors derive from a man aged 18 to 30 with HIV.

The chain is built from TRBV5-1 and TRBJ1-1; D not certain. The CDR3 spans 15 residues. Trimming removed 0 bases from V and 0 bases from J, with 9 bases in between. CDR1 is SGHRS, CDR2 YFSETQ, per germline. The CDR3 DNA reads TGCGCCAGCAGCTTGGGAGGCGCGATGAACACTGAAGCTTTCTTT. Protein: CASSLGGAMNTEAFF.

V usage is TRBV5-8 and J usage is TRBJ1-2; TRBD1 matches at 7 bases. This CDR3 has 13 amino acids. CDR1 is SGHTS and CDR2 is YDEGEE in the germline V gene. With V trimmed by 5 bases and J by 4 bases, 5 bases remained unmatched. CDR3 DNA: TGTGCCAGCAGAACAAGGACAGGCTATGGCTACACCTTC. Amino acid sequence: CASRTRTGYGYTF. The variable domain in full, completed from reference TRBV5-8 and TRBJ1-2, reads EAGVTQSPTHLIKTRGQQATLRCSPISGHTSVYWYQQALGLGLQFLLWYDEGEERNRGNFPPRFSGRQFPNYSSELNVNALELEDSALYLCASRTRTGYGYTFGSGTRLTVV.

The chain uses TRBV29-1 and TRBJ2-2, with TRBD1 matching over 10 bases. The CDR3 loop spans 14 amino acids. CDR1 is SQVTM, CDR2 ANQGSEA, per germline. The junction had 6 bases not matched to a gene; V was cut back by 8 bases and J by 3 bases. The CDR3, as DNA: TGCAGCATGCGGACAGGGGGGGACACCGGGGAGCTGTTTTTT. This codes for CSMRTGGDTGELFF.

V usage is TRBV9 and J usage is TRBJ2-2, with D hard to call. The CDR3 covers 13 residues. In germline, CDR1 is SGDLS, CDR2 YYNGEE. The V end was cut by 4 bases, the J end by 7 bases, with 11 bases between. DNA for the CDR3: TGTGCCAGCAGCAGAAGACCGGTCGGGGAGCTGTTTTTT. Encoded protein: CASSRRPVGELFF.

This clone was observed a few times. This chain links TRBV5-4 with TRBJ1-6; no clear D. This CDR3 is 15 amino acids long. Looked up from germline, CDR1 is SGHNT and CDR2 is YYREEE (reference sequence). Trimming removed 0 bases at V and 1 base at J, with 5 bases between. The CDR3 is CASSLGGSYNSPLHF. Here the CDR3 DNA reads TGTGCCAGCAGCTTGGGGGGATCCTATAATTCACCCCTCCACTTT.

The rearrangement joins TRBV9 to TRBJ2-5; D remains unclear. The ends were cut back, 5 bases at V and 0 bases at J, with 8 bases in the middle. The CDR3 is 13 residues long. From germline, CDR1 is SGDLS and CDR2 YYNGEE. The CDR3: CASSGRYQETQYF. As DNA, the CDR3 is TGTGCCAGCAGTGGAAGGTACCAAGAGACCCAGTACTTC. Filled out from reference TRBV9 and TRBJ2-5, the complete variable domain reads DSGVTQTPKHLITATGQRVTLRCSPRSGDLSVYWYQQSLDQGLQFLIQYYNGEERAKGNILERFSAQQFPDLHSELNLSSLELGDSALYFCASSGRYQETQYFGPGTRLLVL.

This clone turned up a few times. This chain connects TRBV30 to TRBJ1-2; D perhaps matches TRBD1 (6 bases). Germline loops: CDR1 GTSNPN, CDR2 SVGIG (reference sequence). Trimming took off 2 bases at V and 4 bases at J, with 11 bases between the two ends. CDR3 size: 13 residues. The DNA for the CDR3 is TGTGCCTGGAGTTACAGGGTCGGCTATGGCTACACCTTC. Translating gives CAWSYRVGYGYTF.

This chain joins TRBV9 and TRBJ2-1; TRBD2 matches at 8 bases. The CDR3 is 15 amino acids. Losses at the gene ends were 4 bases for V and 6 bases for J; bases not matched to a gene: 9. From germline, CDR1 is SGDLS and CDR2 YYNGEE. The CDR3 DNA follows: TGTGCCAGCAGCCCTCCGGGACTAGACCCCAATGAGCAGTTCTTC. Protein: CASSPPGLDPNEQFF.

The gene calls are TRBV28 and TRBJ2-1; 11 nucleotides line up with TRBD1. With V trimmed by 4 bases and J by 9 bases, 8 bases remained unmatched. The CDR3 consists of 15 residues. Germline V lookup: CDR1 MDHEN, CDR2 SYDVKM. CDR3 region: CASSSLRTGGTEQFF. The CDR3 DNA reads as TGTGCCAGCAGTTCCCTCAGGACAGGGGGCACTGAGCAGTTCTTC.

This chain links TRBV2 with TRBJ1-2; D call uncertain. CDR1 SNHLY and CDR2 FYNNEI come from the germline V gene. The germline V and J ends were trimmed by 6 bases and 4 bases, with 12 bases remaining between them. The CDR3 consists of 13 residues. CDR3 sequence (DNA): TGTGCCAGCAGAACGGGCCTCACCTATGGCTACACCTTC. Translated, it gives CASRTGLTYGYTF.

V usage is TRBV9 and J usage is TRBJ2-1; D possibly corresponds to TRBD1 (6 bases). Trimming pared 4 bases from V and 8 bases from J, leaving 19 bases between. This CDR3 is 15 amino acids long. The germline V gene encodes CDR1 SGDLS and CDR2 YYNGEE. CDR3 amino acids: CASSPNREVAYEQFF. The CDR3, as DNA: TGTGCCAGCAGCCCCAACAGGGAAGTAGCGTATGAGCAGTTCTTC.

V usage is TRBV15 and J usage is TRBJ2-4; weak D call: TRBD1 (7 bases). Trimming removed 1 base from V and 4 bases from J, with 11 bases in between. The CDR3 sequence is 15 residues long. In germline, CDR1 is LNHNV, CDR2 YYDKDF (reference sequence). The CDR3 reads CATSRAGGLKNIQYF. CDR3 DNA: TGTGCCACCAGCAGAGCAGGGGGACTTAAAAACATTCAGTACTTC.

The chain is built from TRBV9 and TRBJ1-3; perhaps TRBD1 as D (6 bases). CDR1 and CDR2 from the germline V gene are SGDLS and YYNGEE. V lost 3 bases and J 3 bases, leaving 13 bases between the germline ends. The CDR3 runs to 15 residues. The CDR3 coding sequence is TGTGCCAGCAGCGCTTCAGGGGTCCTTGGAAACACCATATATTTT. It translates to CASSASGVLGNTIYF.

The CDR3 DNA reads as TGTGCCAGTAGTATCGGCGGGGGAGCCCAAGAGACCCAGTACTTC. As protein: CASSIGGGAQETQYF. V and J are TRBV19 and TRBJ2-5, with 7 bases that match TRBD2. CDR3 size: 15 residues. Germline V CDR1 and CDR2: LNHDA, SQIVND (reference sequence). Losses at the gene ends were 3 bases for V and 1 base for J; bases not matched to a gene: 5. Full variable domain (outside the CDR3, taken from reference TRBV19 and TRBJ2-5): DGGITQSPKYLFRKEGQNVTLSCEQNLNHDAMYWYRQDPGQGLRLIYYSQIVNDFQKGDIAEGYSVSREKKESFPLTVTSAQKNPTAFYLCASSIGGGAQETQYFGPGTRLLVL.

The chain recombines TRBV5-6 with TRBJ1-5; TRBD1 might be the D (5 bases). V dropped 0 bases and J dropped 4 bases, with 11 bases sitting between them. The CDR3 is 15 residues long. Germline values: CDR1 SGHDT, CDR2 YYEEEE. CDR3 sequence reads: CASSLVRDGNQPQHF. The CDR3 DNA is TGTGCCAGCAGCTTGGTCCGGGACGGAAATCAGCCCCAGCATTTT.

The rearrangement links TRBV11-2 to TRBJ2-3, with TRBD2 matching over 7 bases. The length of the CDR3 is 15 residues. Trimming took 2 bases from V and 2 from J; bases not matched to a gene: 4. The germline CDR1 and CDR2 sequences are SGHAT and FQNNGV. CDR3 coding DNA: TGTGCCAGCAGCTTACAAGCGGGGCTCACAGATACGCAGTATTTT. It is translated as CASSLQAGLTDTQYF.

The V gene is TRBV10-3, the J gene TRBJ2-7, with TRBD2 identical over 15 bases. With 5 bases clipped from V and 0 bases from J, the junction kept 8 bases outside the gene matches. From germline, CDR1 is ENHRY and CDR2 SYGVKD. The CDR3 has 18 amino acids. DNA for the CDR3: TGTGCCATCAGTCAAGGGACTAGCGGGGGGAAATTCTCCTACGAGCAGTACTTC. It translates to CAISQGTSGGKFSYEQYF.

The V call is TRBV10-1, the J call TRBJ1-5; 10 nucleotides align to TRBD1. Trimming removed 4 bases from V and 4 bases from J; junction bases left unmatched: 7. This CDR3 spans 16 amino acids. Germline values: CDR1 WNHNN, CDR2 SYGVQD (reference sequence). CDR3 region: CASSGQTGGGNQPQHF. CDR3 nucleotides: TGCGCCAGCAGTGGACAGACAGGGGGCGGAAATCAGCCCCAGCATTTT.

A single count supports this clone. The chain carries TRBV7-3 and TRBJ2-1, with TRBD2 matching over 12 bases. Germline CDR1 and CDR2: SGHTA and FQGTGA. This CDR3 is 15 amino acids long. Unmatched junction bases numbered 6, after V lost 5 bases and J lost 7 bases. The CDR3: CASSPDLAGGNEQFF. Written as DNA, the CDR3 is TGTGCCAGCAGCCCGGATCTAGCGGGAGGGAATGAGCAGTTCTTC.

This clone was seen just once. The V and J genes are TRBV14 and TRBJ2-7; 9 bases are a match to TRBD1. V shed 9 bases and J 4 bases; nucleotides not matched to a gene: 25. CDR3 size: 19 residues. Germline V gene data show CDR1 as SGHDN and CDR2 as FVKESK. The CDR3: CARNHRPTGQGEPQYEQYF. In DNA, the CDR3 is TGTGCCAGGAACCACCGACCGACGGGACAGGGCGAGCCTCAATACGAGCAGTACTTC. The full variable domain, in which reference TRBV14 and TRBJ2-7 provide the parts outside the CDR3, is EAGVTQFPSHSVIEKGQTVTLRCDPISGHDNLYWYRRVMGKEIKFLLHFVKESKQDESGMPNNRFLAERTGGTYSTLKVQPAELEDSGVYFCARNHRPTGQGEPQYEQYFGPGTRLTVT.

V and J are TRBV29-1 and TRBJ2-3; D not certain. Germline CDR1 and CDR2: SQVTM and ANQGSEA. Trimming took 8 bases from V and 3 from J, leaving 6 bases between them. This CDR3 contains 10 residues. CDR3 sequence: CSFQTDTQYF. CDR3 DNA sequence: TGCAGCTTTCAGACAGATACGCAGTATTTT.

The chain joins TRBV28 to TRBJ1-5, with a weak D call TRBD1 (5 bases). Germline CDR1 is MDHEN and CDR2 is SYDVKM. The CDR3 contains 14 residues. Trimming took off 2 bases at V and 5 bases at J, with 10 bases between the two ends. The CDR3 DNA sequence: TGTGCCAGCAGTTTAGGGGACTCGGATCAGCCCCAGCATTTT. Protein product: CASSLGDSDQPQHF. Full variable domain (missing parts from reference TRBV28 and TRBJ1-5): DVKVTQSSRYLVKRTGEKVFLECVQDMDHENMFWYRQDPGLGLRLIYFSYDVKMKEKGDIPEGYSVSREKKERFSLILESASTNQTSMYLCASSLGDSDQPQHFGDGTRLSIL.

This clone came up once. The chain is built from TRBV7-6 and TRBJ2-3; 13 positions agree with TRBD2. The CDR3 covers 16 residues. Germline-derived CDR1 and CDR2 are SGHVS and FNYEAQ. Trimming removed 5 bases from V and 5 bases from J; junction bases left unmatched: 7. The CDR3 reads CASSRSRLAGGDTQYF. The CDR3 DNA reads as TGTGCCAGCAGCCGCTCCAGACTAGCGGGGGGAGATACGCAGTATTTT.

CDR3 DNA: TGTGCCAGGACCGGGACCAGTAACACCGGGGAGCTGTTTTTT. Its translation: CARTGTSNTGELFF. This chain joins TRBV7-9 and TRBJ2-2; possibly TRBD1 or TRBD2 for D (5 bases each). Germline V gene data show CDR1 as SEHNR and CDR2 as FQNEAQ (reference sequence). Trimming took off 9 bases at V and 2 bases at J, with 13 bases between the two ends. This CDR3 spans 14 amino acids. The full variable domain, completed using reference TRBV7-9 and TRBJ2-2, is DTGVSQNPRHKITKRGQNVTFRCDPISEHNRLYWYRQTLGQGPEFLTYFQNEAQLEKSRLLSDRFSAERPKGSFSTLEIQRTEQGDSAMYLCARTGTSNTGELFFGEGSRLTVL.

This clone was seen once. V and J are TRBV5-4 and TRBJ2-7; TRBD2 aligns across 7 bases. Trimming removed 1 base from V and 8 bases from J; junction bases left unmatched: 6. Germline lookup yields CDR1 SGHNT and CDR2 YYREEE (reference sequence). The CDR3 loop spans 13 amino acids. This CDR3 is CASSLWLAEQQYF. The CDR3 DNA sequence: TGTGCCAGCAGCTTGTGGCTAGCGGAACAGCAGTACTTC.

The chain couples TRBV11-2 to TRBJ2-5; maybe TRBD1 (6 bases). Germline-derived CDR1 and CDR2 are SGHAT and FQNNGV. CDR3 length: 16 residues. The V gene lost 2 bases and the J gene lost 0 bases, with 13 bases spanning the gap. The CDR3 here is CASSLSGQLYQETQYF. The CDR3 bases are TGTGCCAGCAGCTTAAGTGGACAGCTGTACCAAGAGACCCAGTACTTC.

The V gene is TRBV19, the J gene TRBJ2-3; 10 positions match TRBD2. Trimming cost V 4 bases and J 0 bases; bases outside gene matches: 4. The CDR3 totals 16 residues. Germline V gene data show CDR1 as LNHDA and CDR2 as SQIVND (reference sequence). In DNA, the CDR3 is TGTGCCAGTAGTACACTAGCGGGATCTAGCACAGATACGCAGTATTTT. Its protein is CASSTLAGSSTDTQYF.